The 32 T cell receptor beta chains listed next were all sequenced from one sample in a study of human T cells and chemical hapten exposure. The sample's time point: patch test 1, 2 weeks after DPC sensitization. Treatment denoted: therapeutic diphenylcyclopropenone sensitization with weekly scalp DPC. Using its own MiXCR run on the RACE reads, TCRdb lists one record per CDR3 protein. The profile covers over 65,000 distinct CDR3 sequences, with approximately 11% appearing a single time and about 4% taken by the ten largest. The sample in question was whole blood, obtained in connection with sensitization to the hapten diphenylcyclopropenone (DPC). All receptors derive from a woman aged 45-65 years with alopecia areata. Some clones in this sample may be carry-over from other donors' samples.

This clonotype was detected only a few times. V and J are TRBV6-5 and TRBJ2-1, with 10 bases aligning to TRBD2. The CDR3 spans 18 residues. J lost 4 bases, V lost 0 bases, and 9 bases had no gene match. From germline, CDR1 is MNHEY and CDR2 SVGAGI. The CDR3 DNA sequence: TGTGCCAGCAGTTACTCGGGATTTGGAGCGGGGGGGTACAATGAGCAGTTCTTC. It codes for CASSYSGFGAGGYNEQFF.

This clonotype showed up many times. The genes are TRBV20-1 and TRBJ1-2; tentatively, D is TRBD1 (5 bases). The CDR3 is made up of 14 amino acids. The germline V gene has CDR1 DFQATT and CDR2 SNEGSKA (reference sequence). V was trimmed by 6 bases and J by 3 bases, leaving 17 bases between them. The CDR3 spells CSAEEGDRYYGYTF. The CDR3 DNA reads TGCAGTGCCGAAGAAGGGGACCGCTACTATGGCTACACCTTC.

This clonotype showed up just a few times. The chain couples TRBV28 to TRBJ2-3; D ambiguous. The CDR3 loop spans 15 amino acids. The V gene's germline CDR1 is MDHEN and CDR2 SYDVKM. V lost 8 bases to trimming and J lost 1 base, with 16 bases between them. The CDR3 loop reads CASCGEPKGTDTQYF. For the CDR3, the DNA is TGTGCCAGCTGCGGAGAACCAAAGGGCACAGATACGCAGTATTTT.

This clonotype was seen many times. The chain recombines TRBV2 with TRBJ2-3; D unclear. Trimming left V 3 bases short and J 7 bases short, with 8 bases between. This CDR3 has 12 residues. CDR1 and CDR2 from the germline V gene are SNHLY and FYNNEI. The CDR3 loop is CASSDQLNTQYF. The CDR3 DNA is TGTGCCAGCAGTGATCAGCTTAATACGCAGTATTTT.

This clonotype was found many times. The chain has TRBV5-1 and TRBJ1-1; TRBD1 agrees at 7 bases. The junction had 6 bases not matched to a gene; V was cut back by 1 base and J by 6 bases. Looked up from germline, CDR1 is SGHRS and CDR2 is YFSETQ. CDR3 size: 14 residues. CDR3 in DNA: TGCGCCAGCAGCTTGTTAAGTCAGGGGGCTGAAGCTTTCTTT. This gives the protein CASSLLSQGAEAFF.

V usage is TRBV19 and J usage is TRBJ2-5; 7 nucleotides agree with TRBD1. CDR1 and CDR2 from the germline V gene are LNHDA and SQIVND (reference sequence). This CDR3 has 14 residues. CDR3 residues: CVTRDRAMGETQYF. CDR3 DNA: TGTGTCACTAGAGACAGGGCCATGGGAGAGACCCAGTACTTC.

This chain links TRBV9 with TRBJ2-2, with 7 bases that match TRBD1. The junction had 6 bases not matched to a gene; V was cut back by 3 bases and J by 1 base. CDR3 length: 16 residues. CDR1 and CDR2 from the germline V gene are SGDLS and YYNGEE. In nucleotides, the CDR3 is TGTGCCAGCAGCGCCCGAGGGGGCGTGAACACCGGGGAGCTGTTTTTT. Translation: CASSARGGVNTGELFF. Variable domain in full (rest from reference TRBV9 and TRBJ2-2): DSGVTQTPKHLITATGQRVTLRCSPRSGDLSVYWYQQSLDQGLQFLIQYYNGEERAKGNILERFSAQQFPDLHSELNLSSLELGDSALYFCASSARGGVNTGELFFGEGSRLTVL.

Comment on this clonotype: This may arise from a read error, as a much more abundant clone is one base away. The chain links TRBV27 to TRBJ1-2; TRBD1 matches at 7 bases. From germline, CDR1 is MNHEY and CDR2 SMNVEV (reference sequence). The trim removed 4 bases at V and 2 bases at J, leaving 4 bases unmatched. The CDR3 is 14 residues long. CDR3 in amino acids: CASSSGGMNYGYTF. In DNA form, the CDR3 reads TGTGCCAGCAGTTCAGGGGGGATGAACTATGGCTACACCTTC.

This chain connects TRBV4-3 to TRBJ1-5; D is uncertain. The V end was cut by 2 bases, the J end by 11 bases, with 13 bases between. This CDR3 region has 13 residues. Germline V lookup: CDR1 LGHNA, CDR2 YSLEER. CDR3 residues: CASSQRVKGTQHF. CDR3 in DNA: TGCGCCAGCAGCCAACGGGTTAAGGGAACCCAGCATTTT.

This clonotype was found a few times. This chain uses TRBV5-1 with TRBJ2-2, with TRBD1 matching 7 bases. Per the germline V gene, CDR1 is SGHRS and CDR2 is YFSETQ. The V and J ends lost 5 bases and 7 bases, in that order; junction bases with no gene match: 14. The CDR3 extends over 16 amino acids. CDR3 nucleotides: TGCGCCAGCAGGTTAACGGTCACAGGGGATGTCGGGGAGCTGTTTTTT. Translated: CASRLTVTGDVGELFF.

This clonotype came up many times. This sequence joins TRBV10-3 and TRBJ2-1, with TRBD2 matching 16 bases. This CDR3 region has 16 residues. The junction had 4 bases not matched to a gene; V was cut back by 2 bases and J by 9 bases. CDR1 is ENHRY and CDR2 is SYGVKD in the germline V gene. The CDR3 reads CAISEPGLAGGIEQFF. As DNA, the CDR3 is TGTGCCATCAGTGAGCCGGGACTAGCGGGGGGGATTGAGCAGTTCTTC.

This clonotype was observed at least ten times. The rearrangement joins TRBV3-1 to TRBJ1-4; D is unresolved. V was cut by 4 bases and J by 0 bases, with 9 bases left in between. The length of the CDR3 is 15 residues. Germline V gene data show CDR1 as LGHDT and CDR2 as YNNKEL (reference sequence). Here the CDR3 reads CASSLVGATNEKLFF. The CDR3 nucleotides are TGTGCCAGCAGCCTAGTAGGCGCAACTAATGAAAAACTGTTTTTT.

Many counts were recorded for this clonotype. The rearrangement uses TRBV5-1 and TRBJ2-5; TRBD2 matches 7 bases. The CDR3 extends over 17 amino acids. Trimming at V came to 0 bases and at J to 2 bases, leaving 10 bases not matched to a gene. Germline V gene sequence: CDR1 SGHRS, CDR2 YFSETQ. The DNA for the CDR3 is TGCGCCAGCAGCTTGGGGGCTAGCGGACCTAAACAAGAGACCCAGTACTTC. Its translation: CASSLGASGPKQETQYF.

The chain joins TRBV20-1 to TRBJ2-7, with 9 bases that match TRBD2. The CDR3 spans 15 residues. The germline V gene encodes CDR1 DFQATT and CDR2 SNEGSKA (reference sequence). With V trimmed by 6 bases and J by 1 base, 10 bases remained unmatched. CDR3 protein: CSAEGGSGRSYEQYF. The DNA for the CDR3 is TGCAGTGCCGAAGGTGGTAGCGGGAGATCCTACGAGCAGTACTTC.

The chain employs TRBV20-1 and TRBJ2-5, with TRBD1 matching over 10 bases. The CDR3 has 14 residues. Germline trimming cut 8 bases from V and 3 bases from J; bases unmatched to any gene: 9. The germline CDR1 and CDR2 sequences are DFQATT and SNEGSKA (reference sequence). CDR3 protein: CSPEGQGKKETQYF. CDR3 nucleotide sequence: TGCAGTCCAGAGGGACAGGGGAAAAAAGAGACCCAGTACTTC.

This clonotype came up many times. The J gene is TRBJ2-7, the V gene TRBV2, with D possibly being TRBD1 (6 bases). Germline V gene sequence: CDR1 SNHLY, CDR2 FYNNEI. This CDR3 is 14 amino acids long. Trimming pared 10 bases from V and 0 bases from J, leaving 16 bases between. CDR3: CANIIDRYSYEQYF. Written as DNA, the CDR3 is TGTGCCAACATTATTGACAGGTACTCCTACGAGCAGTACTTC.

The gene calls are TRBV30 and TRBJ1-6; no definite D call. CDR1 and CDR2 (germline): GTSNPN, SVGIG (reference sequence). V lost 0 bases, J lost 0 bases, and 6 bases lay in between. The CDR3 covers 15 residues. CDR3 residues: CAWSVLSSYNSPLHF. In nucleotides, the CDR3 is TGTGCCTGGAGTGTACTTAGCTCCTATAATTCACCCCTCCACTTT.

This clonotype has at least ten counts. This chain connects TRBV7-6 to TRBJ2-7; TRBD2 might be the D (5 bases). Germline lookup yields CDR1 SGHVS and CDR2 FNYEAQ. The length of the CDR3 is 15 residues. V lost 5 bases to trimming and J lost 0 bases, with 14 bases between them. CDR3 in DNA: TGTGCCAGCAGCCCTTATTCGGGGAACTCCTACGAGCAGTACTTC. It encodes CASSPYSGNSYEQYF.

V usage is TRBV2 and J usage is TRBJ2-4; 10 bases align to TRBD1. Per the germline V gene, CDR1 is SNHLY and CDR2 is FYNNEI. With 6 bases clipped from V and 0 bases from J, the junction kept 2 bases outside the gene matches. There are 15 residues in the CDR3. In nucleotides, the CDR3 is TGTGCCAGCAGGGGACAGGGGATAGCCAAAAACATTCAGTACTTC. It yields the protein CASRGQGIAKNIQYF.

This chain uses TRBV7-9 with TRBJ1-5; 10 bases fit TRBD1. The V gene end was trimmed by 3 bases and the J gene end by 6 bases; junction bases not matched to a gene: 5. This CDR3 has 15 amino acids. The germline V gene has CDR1 SEHNR and CDR2 FQNEAQ (reference sequence). The CDR3 reads CASSFGTGDSQPQHF. The CDR3 DNA reads as TGTGCCAGCAGCTTTGGGACAGGGGATTCTCAGCCCCAGCATTTT.

There are many counts of this clonotype. This sequence joins TRBV7-2 and TRBJ1-2, with 7 bases lining up with TRBD1. CDR3 length equals 13 residues. Germline CDR1 SGHTA, CDR2 FQGNSA. V gave up 1 base and J gave up 7 bases; unmatched junction bases: 3. CDR3 nucleotides: TGTGCCAGCAGCTTAGACTACAGGGGTGGCTACACCTTC. Amino acid sequence: CASSLDYRGGYTF. Combining the CDR3 with reference TRBV7-2 and TRBJ1-2 gives the whole variable domain GAGVSQSPSNKVTEKGKDVELRCDPISGHTALYWYRQSLGQGLEFLIYFQGNSAPDKSGLPSDRFSAERTGGSVSTLTIQRTQQEDSAVYLCASSLDYRGGYTFGSGTRLTVV.

This clonotype was seen a handful of times. The chain has TRBV5-8 and TRBJ2-2; unclear D gene. The V end lost 7 bases, the J end lost 2 bases, and 15 bases lay between the germline ends. Per germline, CDR1 SGHTS and CDR2 YDEGEE. The CDR3 covers 15 residues. The CDR3 protein is CASLKGLLNTGELFF. The CDR3 DNA is TGTGCCAGCCTCAAAGGGCTACTTAACACCGGGGAGCTGTTTTTT.

This clonotype was observed many times. The chain joins TRBV7-2 to TRBJ2-2; the D gene is possibly TRBD1 (6 bases). V was trimmed by 0 bases and J by 1 base, leaving 9 bases between them. The CDR3 has 16 residues. CDR1 and CDR2 from the germline V gene are SGHTA and FQGNSA. CDR3: CASSLAPGVNTGELFF. In DNA, the CDR3 is TGTGCCAGCAGCTTAGCGCCAGGGGTGAACACCGGGGAGCTGTTTTTT.

This clonotype was counted ten times or more. The chain employs TRBV5-6 and TRBJ1-1; D is undetermined. V lost 5 bases and J lost 4, with 12 bases in between. The germline V gene has CDR1 SGHDT and CDR2 YYEEEE. This CDR3 comprises 13 residues. The CDR3 DNA reads as TGTGCCAGCAGACGTACCTGGAGCACTGAAGCTTTCTTT. Encoded protein: CASRRTWSTEAFF.

CDR3 residues: CASSRATGGNSGANVLTF. CDR3 in DNA: TGTGCCAGCAGCCGAGCGACAGGGGGAAACTCTGGGGCCAACGTCCTGACTTTC. J is TRBJ2-6 and V is TRBV4-2; the match to TRBD1 covers 9 bases. The trim removed 4 bases at V and 0 bases at J, leaving 7 bases unmatched. This CDR3 has 18 amino acids. Germline loops: CDR1 LGHNA, CDR2 YNFKEQ.

This clonotype showed up just a few times. V and J are TRBV11-1 and TRBJ1-2; D gene ambiguous. This CDR3 spans 12 amino acids. Germline-derived CDR1 and CDR2 are SGHAT and FQDESV (reference sequence). V was pared by 4 bases and J by 6 bases, with 9 bases between. The CDR3 DNA is TGTGCCAGCAGCTCTTGGACGGATGGCTACACCTTC. It translates to CASSSWTDGYTF.

This clonotype was observed a single time. The chain recombines TRBV25-1 with TRBJ2-7; 8 bases fit TRBD1. Unmatched junction bases numbered 3, after V lost 4 bases and J lost 4 bases. CDR1 MGHDK and CDR2 SYGVNS come from the germline V gene. The CDR3 is 13 residues long. The DNA of the CDR3 is TGTGCCAGCAGTGTTCAGGGGGCGTACGAGCAGTACTTC. Amino acids: CASSVQGAYEQYF.

The chain joins TRBV3-1 to TRBJ1-5; D is unclear. Germline CDR1 and CDR2: LGHDT and YNNKEL (reference sequence). V was clipped by 1 base and J by 4 bases, with 8 bases between them. There are 14 residues in the CDR3. CDR3: CASSQGQSNQPQHF. The CDR3 DNA reads TGTGCCAGCAGCCAAGGGCAGAGTAATCAGCCCCAGCATTTT.

The table lists this clonotype with a count of one. V usage is TRBV4-3 and J usage is TRBJ2-6; tentatively, D is TRBD1 (5 bases). Germline values: CDR1 LGHNA, CDR2 YSLEER. V was trimmed by 3 bases and J by 0 bases, leaving 21 bases between them. CDR3 size: 20 residues. The CDR3 region has the DNA TGCGCCAGCAGCCACGAAGGAAGAGGCAGGGCCGGCTCTGGGGCCAACGTCCTGACTTTC. It specifies CASSHEGRGRAGSGANVLTF.

This clonotype was seen many times. The chain recombines TRBV6-1 with TRBJ2-1, with 10 positions matching TRBD1. Trimming cost V 7 bases and J 5 bases; bases outside gene matches: 5. There are 14 residues in the CDR3. Germline V gene lookup returns CDR1 MNHNS and CDR2 SASEGT. CDR3 region: CASIRDRGNNEQFF. The CDR3 DNA reads as TGTGCCAGCATTAGGGACAGGGGTAACAATGAGCAGTTCTTC.

In its sample, this clonotype was seen many times. The V gene is TRBV5-1, the J gene TRBJ2-7, with D uncertain. This CDR3 has 12 amino acids. V was cut by 0 bases and J by 3 bases, with 4 bases left in between. The V gene's germline CDR1 is SGHRS and CDR2 YFSETQ. The CDR3 DNA follows: TGCGCCAGCAGCTTGGGGCTCTACGAGCAGTACTTC. Its translation is CASSLGLYEQYF.

This clonotype was recorded a few times. The rearrangement joins TRBV28 to TRBJ2-4; TRBD1 might be the D (7 bases). The CDR3 runs 15 residues. V gave up 6 bases and J gave up 3 bases, with 15 bases separating them. CDR1 MDHEN and CDR2 SYDVKM come from the germline V gene. The CDR3 sequence: CASRPEGAGKNIQYF. CDR3 bases: TGTGCCAGCAGACCGGAGGGGGCTGGCAAAAACATTCAGTACTTC.